This passage covers 28 T cell receptor beta chains from one sample sequenced in a study of T cell responses to AZD1222 COVID-19 vaccine. The table came from immunoSEQ multiplex PCR; TCRdb's copy has only in-frame clones and leaves some out. The table shows 100,000 to 150,000 clones, with roughly 92% occurring only once. The source material was peripheral blood, sampled 28 days after the second AZD1222 dose. The receptors shown here come from an adult who received the AZD1222 COVID-19 vaccine.

This clone was seen once. The chain links TRBV29-1 to TRBJ2-5, with D tentatively TRBD1 (5 bases). Germline-derived CDR1 and CDR2 are SQVTM and ANQGSEA. V was clipped by 3 bases and J by 4 bases, with 12 bases between them. The CDR3 has 13 residues. This chain's CDR3 is CSVDQGLRETQYF. As DNA, the CDR3 is TGCAGCGTTGACCAGGGCTTACGAGAGACCCAGTACTTC.

This sequence joins TRBV6-2 or TRBV6-3 and TRBJ2-7; D unclear. The CDR3 is 13 amino acids. Germline loops: CDR1 MNHEY, CDR2 SVGEGT. With 2 bases removed from V and 4 bases from J, the gap between germline ends came to 9 bases. CDR3 sequence: CASSYSSRYEQYF. The CDR3 DNA follows: TGTGCCAGCAGTTACAGCTCCAGGTACGAGCAGTACTTC.

This clone has a handful of counts. The gene calls are TRBV29-1 and TRBJ2-2; the D is unclear. Germline values: CDR1 SQVTM, CDR2 ANQGSEA. Trimming stripped 1 base from V and 0 bases from J, with 6 bases between. The CDR3 totals 14 residues. CDR3: CSVEGQSNTGELFF. As DNA, the CDR3 is TGCAGCGTTGAAGGGCAGTCGAACACCGGGGAGCTGTTTTTT.

The rearrangement links TRBV5-1 to TRBJ2-2, with 9 bases fitting TRBD1. The CDR3 sequence is 18 residues long. J gave up 4 bases and V 4 bases, and 14 bases lay outside the gene matches. The germline CDR1 and CDR2 sequences are SGHRS and YFSETQ. This CDR3 is CASSTGRGQGSSTGELFF. The CDR3 DNA reads as TGCGCCAGCAGCACCGGGCGGGGACAGGGAAGTTCCACCGGGGAGCTGTTTTTT.

The chain joins TRBV4-2 to TRBJ1-6; no firm D call. CDR3 length: 15 residues. Germline values: CDR1 LGHNA, CDR2 YNFKEQ. V was cut by 7 bases and J by 7 bases, with 17 bases left in between. The CDR3 DNA reads TGTGCCAGCACCCCAGGCGGAGTGCGCAATTCACCCCTCCACTTT. Translated, it gives CASTPGGVRNSPLHF.

This clone was found a few times. The genes are TRBV3-1 (or the pseudogene TRBV3-2) and TRBJ2-3, with TRBD1 identical over 7 bases. The CDR3 runs 15 residues. Germline CDR1 and CDR2: LGHDT and YNNKEL (reference sequence). V lost 4 bases and J lost 2; bases outside the gene matches: 6. The CDR3 sequence: CASSPTGLPTDTQYF. CDR3 nucleotides: TGTGCCAGCAGCCCGACAGGGCTCCCCACAGATACGCAGTATTTT.

The gene calls are TRBV24-1 and TRBJ2-3; possible D gene TRBD1, 5 bases. Trimming stripped 1 base from V and 3 bases from J, with 22 bases between. The CDR3 has 19 amino acids. Germline-derived CDR1 and CDR2 are KGHDR and SFDVKD. As DNA, the CDR3 is TGTGCCACCAGTGATTTAAGGGGCAGGGAAGAAGGAAGTACAGATACGCAGTATTTT. This codes for CATSDLRGREEGSTDTQYF.

The DNA for the CDR3 is TGTGCCAGTAGTCCGATAGCGGGGGTCCTCACAGATACGCAGTATTTT. Residues: CASSPIAGVLTDTQYF. The chain employs TRBV19 and TRBJ2-3, with 9 nucleotides matching TRBD2. The length of the CDR3 is 16 residues. Germline loops: CDR1 LNHDA, CDR2 SQIVND (reference sequence). Trimming cost V 5 bases and J 2 bases; bases outside gene matches: 8.

The CDR3: CASSIGGGQFF. DNA of the CDR3: TGTGCCAGTAGTATTGGGGGAGGGCAGTTCTTC. The V gene is TRBV19, the J gene TRBJ2-1, with D possibly TRBD2 on 6 matching bases. The CDR3 has 11 residues. V was shortened by 3 bases and J by 12 bases, with 9 bases between the two germline ends. Per germline, CDR1 LNHDA and CDR2 SQIVND (reference sequence).

The CDR3 protein is CSVFLRNTGELFF. DNA for the CDR3: TGCAGCGTTTTCTTGCGGAACACCGGGGAGCTGTTTTTT. The gene calls are TRBV29-1 and TRBJ2-2; no clear D. V was shortened by 5 bases and J by 1 base, with 8 bases between the two germline ends. In germline, CDR1 is SQVTM, CDR2 ANQGSEA. The CDR3 is 13 amino acids.

J is TRBJ2-1 and V is TRBV7-2; 8 positions match TRBD2. CDR1 is SGHTA and CDR2 is FQGNSA in the germline V gene. The CDR3 consists of 14 residues. V lost 5 bases to trimming and J lost 2 bases; unmatched junction nucleotides: 2. The CDR3 spells CASSLGLAYNEQFF. The CDR3 DNA reads as TGTGCCAGCAGCCTGGGACTAGCCTACAATGAGCAGTTCTTC.

The chain has TRBV9 and TRBJ1-4; D unclear. Trimming took off 0 bases at V and 0 bases at J, with 6 bases between the two ends. Germline values: CDR1 SGDLS, CDR2 YYNGEE. The CDR3 is made up of 15 amino acids. The CDR3 loop is CASSVAPSTNEKLFF. The CDR3, as DNA: TGTGCCAGCAGCGTAGCCCCATCAACTAATGAAAAACTGTTTTTT.

V and J are TRBV30 and TRBJ2-7; D remains unclear. Trimming removed 1 base from V and 5 bases from J, with 15 bases in between. CDR3 length: 14 residues. Germline V CDR1 and CDR2: GTSNPN, SVGIG (reference sequence). The CDR3, as DNA: TGTGCCTGGAGTGGGTTGATCTGGTCACACGAGCAGTACTTC. Encoded protein: CAWSGLIWSHEQYF. Using reference TRBV30 and TRBJ2-7 for the parts outside the CDR3, the full variable domain is SQTIHQWPATLVQPVGSPLSLECTVEGTSNPNLYWYRQAAGRGLQLLFYSVGIGQISSEVPQNLSASRPQDRQFILSSKKLLLSDSGFYLCAWSGLIWSHEQYFGPGTRLTVT.

DNA for the CDR3: TGTGCCAGCAGCCTACAGGGGGAGCAGTACTTC. As protein: CASSLQGEQYF. The J gene is TRBJ2-7, the V gene TRBV6-5; 7 bases fit TRBD1. This CDR3 spans 11 amino acids. The V segment lost 6 bases and the J segment 7 bases; nucleotides outside the gene matches: 3. Germline values: CDR1 MNHEY, CDR2 SVGAGI.

The V gene is TRBV9, the J gene TRBJ1-2; D perhaps matches TRBD1 (5 bases). Germline CDR1 and CDR2: SGDLS and YYNGEE. V lost 0 bases and J lost 8, with 11 bases in between. The CDR3 consists of 13 residues. Written as DNA, the CDR3 is TGTGCCAGCAGCGTAGTGGGGGGTAGCGGCTACACCTTC. This translates into CASSVVGGSGYTF.

This sequence joins TRBV7-9 and TRBJ1-1; 10 bases agree with TRBD1. CDR3 length: 14 residues. Germline loops: CDR1 SEHNR, CDR2 FQNEAQ (reference sequence). J lost 4 bases, V lost 5 bases, and 4 bases had no gene match. CDR3 residues: CASSPGQGGTEAFF. The DNA of the CDR3 is TGTGCCAGCAGCCCTGGACAGGGGGGCACTGAAGCTTTCTTT.

The genes are TRBV7-9 and TRBJ1-6; D is perhaps TRBD1 (5 bases). Trimming stripped 6 bases from V and 4 bases from J, with 19 bases between. CDR1 is SEHNR and CDR2 is FQNEAQ in the germline V gene (reference sequence). This CDR3 has 17 residues. CDR3 loop: CASSSTSPGRYNSPLHF. In DNA, the CDR3 is TGTGCCAGCAGTTCCACCTCCCCAGGGCGGTATAATTCACCCCTCCACTTT.

The gene calls are TRBV10-2 and TRBJ2-5, with no clear D. From germline, CDR1 is WSHSY and CDR2 SAAADI. V lost 5 bases, J lost 2 bases, and 9 bases lay in between. The CDR3 has 13 amino acids. CDR3 bases: TGCGCCAGCAGTTTGTGGCGGCAAGAGACCCAGTACTTC. It encodes CASSLWRQETQYF.

This clone appeared once. The CDR3 coding sequence is TGTGCCAGCAGCTCTCACAAACAGGGGTTCGGCGACTATGGCTACACCTTC. This translates into CASSSHKQGFGDYGYTF. The chain employs TRBV11-2 and TRBJ1-2, with TRBD1 matching over 7 bases. V shed 4 bases, J shed 3 bases, and the junction held 14 bases outside the gene matches. The CDR3 covers 17 residues. CDR1 is SGHAT and CDR2 is FQNNGV in the germline V gene. Combining the CDR3 with reference TRBV11-2 and TRBJ1-2 gives the whole variable domain EAGVAQSPRYKIIEKRQSVAFWCNPISGHATLYWYQQILGQGPKLLIQFQNNGVVDDSQLPKDRFSAERLKGVDSTLKIQPAKLEDSAVYLCASSSHKQGFGDYGYTFGSGTRLTVV.

As concerns this clone: This same CDR3 is encoded by further DNA sequences in the sample. The chain carries TRBV18 and TRBJ1-1; D is unclear. Trimming stripped 3 bases from V and 0 bases from J, with 8 bases between. Germline CDR1 KGHSH, CDR2 LQKENI. The CDR3 covers 14 residues. For the CDR3, the DNA is TGTGCCAGCTCACCGTTGGGGTTGAACACTGAAGCTTTCTTT. It is translated as CASSPLGLNTEAFF.

V is TRBV5-8 and J is TRBJ2-1; TRBD2 matches at 9 bases. With 0 bases clipped from V and 9 bases from J, the junction kept 10 bases outside the gene matches. CDR1 is SGHTS and CDR2 is YDEGEE in the germline V gene. This CDR3 is built from 16 residues. CDR3 DNA: TGTGCCAGCAGCTTGGTTACAGCGGGAGGATCTCGTGAGCAGTTCTTC. Translating gives CASSLVTAGGSREQFF.

The gene calls are TRBV3-1 (or the pseudogene TRBV3-2) and TRBJ2-1; D remains unclear. V was shortened by 3 bases and J by 4 bases, with 10 bases between the two germline ends. The CDR3 is 14 residues long. CDR1 and CDR2 from the germline V gene are LGHDT and YNNKEL (reference sequence). The CDR3 region is CASSQARKYNEQFF. CDR3 in DNA: TGTGCCAGCAGCCAGGCCAGGAAGTACAATGAGCAGTTCTTC.

The rearrangement uses TRBV18 and TRBJ1-5, with a tentative D call TRBD1 (6 bases). The germline gives CDR1 KGHSH, CDR2 LQKENI. This CDR3 contains 14 residues. Deletions cut 4 bases from V and 9 bases from J, with 16 bases between. This CDR3 is CASSHRGDQWPQHF. The CDR3 nucleotides read TGTGCCAGCTCACATAGGGGGGATCAGTGGCCCCAGCATTTT.

The chain has TRBV12-3 or TRBV12-4 and TRBJ2-1; D is perhaps TRBD1 or TRBD2 (6 bases each). The V and J ends lost 5 bases and 7 bases respectively, with 12 bases between them. The CDR3 extends over 13 amino acids. This CDR3 reads CASSPGAGNEQFF. In DNA, the CDR3 is TGTGCCAGCAGTCCAGGGGCGGGAAATGAGCAGTTCTTC.

The chain uses TRBV29-1 and TRBJ2-1; D is uncertain. The V gene lost 3 bases and the J gene lost 6 bases, with 9 bases spanning the gap. Germline lookup yields CDR1 SQVTM and CDR2 ANQGSEA. The CDR3 is 12 residues long. CDR3 in DNA: TGCAGCGTTGACTCCCCTCGCAATGAGCAGTTCTTC. Amino acid sequence: CSVDSPRNEQFF.

The CDR3 DNA sequence: TGTGCCAGTAGTATCGGTAGGCATCAGCCCCAGCATTTT. Its protein is CASSIGRHQPQHF. The rearrangement joins TRBV19 to TRBJ1-5, with unresolved D. The CDR3 is 13 amino acids. CDR1 is LNHDA, CDR2 SQIVND, per germline (reference sequence). V was cut by 3 bases and J by 5 bases, with 8 bases left in between.

J is TRBJ1-1 and V is TRBV5-1, with D maybe TRBD1 (6 bases). From germline, CDR1 is SGHRS and CDR2 YFSETQ. CDR3 length: 14 residues. Trimming took off 4 bases at V and 6 bases at J, with 16 bases between the two ends. The CDR3 reads CASSHTGIYPEAFF. In DNA form, the CDR3 reads TGCGCCAGCAGCCACACAGGGATTTACCCTGAAGCTTTCTTT.

The rearrangement uses TRBV13 and TRBJ1-6; possibly TRBD1 for D (6 bases). CDR1 and CDR2 from the germline V gene are PRHDT and FYEKMQ (reference sequence). V was pared by 5 bases and J by 6 bases, with 11 bases between. The CDR3 spans 14 residues. The CDR3 nucleotides are TGTGCCAGCAGCACCGGACAGTTTAATTCACCCCTCCACTTT. Its protein product is CASSTGQFNSPLHF.